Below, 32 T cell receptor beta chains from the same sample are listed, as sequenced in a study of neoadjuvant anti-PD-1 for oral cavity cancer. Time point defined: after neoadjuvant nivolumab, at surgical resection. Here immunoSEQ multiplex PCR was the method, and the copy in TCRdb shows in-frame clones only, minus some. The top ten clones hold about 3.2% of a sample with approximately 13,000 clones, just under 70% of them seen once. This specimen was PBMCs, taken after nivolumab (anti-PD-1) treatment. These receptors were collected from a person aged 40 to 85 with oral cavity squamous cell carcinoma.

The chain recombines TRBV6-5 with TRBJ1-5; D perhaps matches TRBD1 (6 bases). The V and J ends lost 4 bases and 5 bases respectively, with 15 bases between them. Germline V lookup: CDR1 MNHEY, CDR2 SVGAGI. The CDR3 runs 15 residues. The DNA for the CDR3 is TGTGCCAGCAGTTCGTACAGGGAAGGGGATCAGCCCCAGCATTTT. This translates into CASSSYREGDQPQHF.

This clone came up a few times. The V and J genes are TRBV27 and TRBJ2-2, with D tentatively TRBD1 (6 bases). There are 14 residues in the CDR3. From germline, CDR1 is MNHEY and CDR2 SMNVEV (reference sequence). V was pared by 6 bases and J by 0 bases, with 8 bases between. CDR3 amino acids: CASRRQANTGELFF. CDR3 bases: TGTGCCAGCAGGCGACAGGCGAACACCGGGGAGCTGTTTTTT.

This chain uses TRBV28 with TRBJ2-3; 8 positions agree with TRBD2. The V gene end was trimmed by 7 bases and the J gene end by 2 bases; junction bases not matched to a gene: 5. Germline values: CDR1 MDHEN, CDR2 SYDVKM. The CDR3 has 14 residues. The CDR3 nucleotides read TGTGCCAGCAAGCGGGAGAGGGACACAGATACGCAGTATTTT. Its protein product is CASKRERDTDTQYF.

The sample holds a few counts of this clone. In DNA, the CDR3 is TGTGCCAGCAGCTTATCACAGGGTATGAGTACTGAAGCTTTCTTT. Its translation: CASSLSQGMSTEAFF. The chain is built from TRBV11-2 and TRBJ1-1, with D perhaps TRBD1 (6 bases). The CDR3 totals 15 residues. Trimming took 2 bases from V and 5 from J, leaving 15 bases between them. In germline, CDR1 is SGHAT, CDR2 FQNNGV.

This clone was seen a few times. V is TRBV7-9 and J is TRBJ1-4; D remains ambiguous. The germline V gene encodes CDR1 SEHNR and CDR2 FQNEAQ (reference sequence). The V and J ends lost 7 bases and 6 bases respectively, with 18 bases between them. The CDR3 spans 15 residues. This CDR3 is CASTSRRELHEKLFF. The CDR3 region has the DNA TGTGCCAGCACCTCAAGGAGGGAACTGCATGAAAAACTGTTTTTT.

The CDR3, as DNA: TGCGCCAGCAGCTCCCGGGGGCGGGAGACCCAGTACTTC. This codes for CASSSRGRETQYF. The chain couples TRBV5-1 to TRBJ2-5; D is tentatively TRBD1 or TRBD2 (6 bases each). Germline V gives CDR1 SGHRS, CDR2 YFSETQ. V was pared by 3 bases and J by 5 bases, with 11 bases between. The CDR3 spans 13 residues.

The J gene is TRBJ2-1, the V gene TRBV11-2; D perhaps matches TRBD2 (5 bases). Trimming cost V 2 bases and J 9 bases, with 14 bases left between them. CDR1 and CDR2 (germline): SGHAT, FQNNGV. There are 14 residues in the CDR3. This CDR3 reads CASSLSGPGGEQFF. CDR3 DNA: TGTGCCAGCAGCTTAAGCGGTCCCGGAGGTGAGCAGTTCTTC.

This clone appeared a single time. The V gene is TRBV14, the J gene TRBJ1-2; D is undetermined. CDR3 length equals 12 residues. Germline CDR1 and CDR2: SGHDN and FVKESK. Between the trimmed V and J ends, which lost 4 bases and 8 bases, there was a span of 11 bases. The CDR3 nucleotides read TGTGCCAGCAGCCGTTGGGATTGGGGCTACACCTTC. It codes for CASSRWDWGYTF.

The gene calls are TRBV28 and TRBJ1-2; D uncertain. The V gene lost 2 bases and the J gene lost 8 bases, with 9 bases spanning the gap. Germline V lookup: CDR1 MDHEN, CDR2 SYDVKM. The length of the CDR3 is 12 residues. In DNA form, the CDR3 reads TGTGCCAGCAGTTTAATAGGCAGAGGCTACACCTTC. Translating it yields CASSLIGRGYTF.

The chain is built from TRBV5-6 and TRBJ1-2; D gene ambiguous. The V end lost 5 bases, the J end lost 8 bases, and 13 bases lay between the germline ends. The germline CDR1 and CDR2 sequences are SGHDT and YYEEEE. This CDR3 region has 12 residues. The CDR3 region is CASSLAQRGYTF. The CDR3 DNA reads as TGTGCCAGCAGTCTTGCACAGCGAGGCTACACCTTC.

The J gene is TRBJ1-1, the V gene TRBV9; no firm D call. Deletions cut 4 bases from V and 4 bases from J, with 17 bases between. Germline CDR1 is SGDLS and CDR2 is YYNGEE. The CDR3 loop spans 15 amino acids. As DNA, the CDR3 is TGTGCCAGCAGCCCTCATGGAGGGCCGGCCACTGAAGCTTTCTTT. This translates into CASSPHGGPATEAFF.

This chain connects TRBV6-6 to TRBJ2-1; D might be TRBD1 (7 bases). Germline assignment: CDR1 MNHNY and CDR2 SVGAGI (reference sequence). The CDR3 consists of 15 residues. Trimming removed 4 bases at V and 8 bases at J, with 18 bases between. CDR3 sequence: CASSLPGQKRDEQFF. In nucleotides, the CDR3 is TGTGCCAGCAGTTTGCCGGGACAGAAGCGGGATGAGCAGTTCTTC.

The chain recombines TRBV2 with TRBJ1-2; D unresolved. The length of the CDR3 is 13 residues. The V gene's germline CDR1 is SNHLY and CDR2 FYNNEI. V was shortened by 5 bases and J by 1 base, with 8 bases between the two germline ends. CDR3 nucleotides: TGTGCCAGCAGTTTAGGGCGTAACTATGGCTACACCTTC. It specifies CASSLGRNYGYTF.

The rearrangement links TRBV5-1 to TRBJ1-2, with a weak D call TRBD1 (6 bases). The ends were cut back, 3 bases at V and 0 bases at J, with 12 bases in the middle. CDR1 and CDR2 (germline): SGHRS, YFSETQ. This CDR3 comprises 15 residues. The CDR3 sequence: CASSSQGTANYGYTF. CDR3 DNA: TGCGCCAGCAGCTCACAGGGAACTGCTAACTATGGCTACACCTTC.

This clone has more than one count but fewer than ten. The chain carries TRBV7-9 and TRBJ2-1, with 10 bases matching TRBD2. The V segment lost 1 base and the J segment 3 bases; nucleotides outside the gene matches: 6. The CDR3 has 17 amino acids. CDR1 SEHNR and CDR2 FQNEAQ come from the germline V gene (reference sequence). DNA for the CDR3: TGTGCCAGCAGCTTAGATGGGTGGACTAGCGGCTACAATGAGCAGTTCTTC. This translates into CASSLDGWTSGYNEQFF.

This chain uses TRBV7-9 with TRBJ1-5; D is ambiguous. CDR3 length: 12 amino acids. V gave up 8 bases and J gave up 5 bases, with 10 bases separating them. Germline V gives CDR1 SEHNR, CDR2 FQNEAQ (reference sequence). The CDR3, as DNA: TGTGCCAGCGGACCGGAAGATCAGCCCCAGCATTTT. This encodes CASGPEDQPQHF.

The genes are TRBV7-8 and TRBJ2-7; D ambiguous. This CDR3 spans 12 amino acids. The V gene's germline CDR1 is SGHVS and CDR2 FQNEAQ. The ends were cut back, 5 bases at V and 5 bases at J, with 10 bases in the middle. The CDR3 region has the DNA TGTGCCAGCAGCCCCCAACCCAACGAGCAGTACTTC. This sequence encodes CASSPQPNEQYF.

The CDR3 here is CASSLASDRGQEQYF. The CDR3 DNA sequence: TGTGCCAGCAGCTTAGCGTCTGACAGGGGACAGGAGCAGTACTTC. The rearrangement links TRBV7-9 to TRBJ2-7; the match to TRBD1 covers 8 bases. The J segment lost 7 bases and the V segment lost 0 bases, leaving 8 bases of the junction unmatched. This CDR3 is 15 amino acids long. Germline loops: CDR1 SEHNR, CDR2 FQNEAQ (reference sequence).

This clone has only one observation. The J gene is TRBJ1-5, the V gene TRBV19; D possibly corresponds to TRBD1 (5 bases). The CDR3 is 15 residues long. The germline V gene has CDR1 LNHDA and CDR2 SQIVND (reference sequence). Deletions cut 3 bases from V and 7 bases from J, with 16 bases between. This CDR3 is CASSMGVAGLQPQHF. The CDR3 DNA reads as TGTGCCAGTAGTATGGGGGTCGCAGGGTTGCAGCCCCAGCATTTT.

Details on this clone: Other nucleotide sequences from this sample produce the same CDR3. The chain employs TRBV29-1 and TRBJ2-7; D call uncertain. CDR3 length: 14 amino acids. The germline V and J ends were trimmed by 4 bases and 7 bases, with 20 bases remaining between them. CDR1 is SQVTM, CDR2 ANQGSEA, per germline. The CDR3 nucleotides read TGCAGCGTTGGGGGTGAAGGACCACTACGAGAGCAGTACTTC. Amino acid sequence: CSVGGEGPLREQYF.

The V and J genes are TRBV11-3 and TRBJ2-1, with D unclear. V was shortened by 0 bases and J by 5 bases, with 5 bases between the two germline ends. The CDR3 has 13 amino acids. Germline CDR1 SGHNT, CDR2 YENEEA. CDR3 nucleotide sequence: TGTGCCAGCAGCTTAGAAGCAAACAATGAGCAGTTCTTC. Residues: CASSLEANNEQFF. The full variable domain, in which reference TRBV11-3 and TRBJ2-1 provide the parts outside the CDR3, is EAGVVQSPRYKIIEKKQPVAFWCNPISGHNTLYWYLQNLGQGPELLIRYENEEAVDDSQLPKDRFSAERLKGVDSTLKIQPAELGDSAVYLCASSLEANNEQFFGPGTRLTVL.

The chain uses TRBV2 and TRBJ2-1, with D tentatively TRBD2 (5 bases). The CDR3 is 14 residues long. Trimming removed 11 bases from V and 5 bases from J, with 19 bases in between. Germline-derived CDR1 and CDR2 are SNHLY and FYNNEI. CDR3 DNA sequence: TGTGCCGGAAGAGACCCGGGGATCCACAATGAGCAGTTCTTC. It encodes CAGRDPGIHNEQFF. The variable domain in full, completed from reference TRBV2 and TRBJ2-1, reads EPEVTQTPSHQVTQMGQEVILRCVPISNHLYFYWYRQILGQKVEFLVSFYNNEISEKSEIFDDQFSVERPDGSNFTLKIRSTKLEDSAMYFCAGRDPGIHNEQFFGPGTRLTVL.

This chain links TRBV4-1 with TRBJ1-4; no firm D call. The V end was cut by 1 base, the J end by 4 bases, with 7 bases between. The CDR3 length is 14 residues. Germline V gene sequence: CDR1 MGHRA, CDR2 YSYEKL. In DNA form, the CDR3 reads TGCGCCAGCAGCCAAGTGGGGTATAATGAAAAACTGTTTTTT. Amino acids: CASSQVGYNEKLFF.

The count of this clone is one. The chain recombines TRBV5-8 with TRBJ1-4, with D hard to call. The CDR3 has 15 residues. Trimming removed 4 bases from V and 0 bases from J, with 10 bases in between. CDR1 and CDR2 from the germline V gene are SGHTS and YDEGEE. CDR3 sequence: CASSAEFTTNEKLFF. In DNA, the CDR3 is TGTGCCAGCAGCGCAGAGTTTACAACTAATGAAAAACTGTTTTTT.

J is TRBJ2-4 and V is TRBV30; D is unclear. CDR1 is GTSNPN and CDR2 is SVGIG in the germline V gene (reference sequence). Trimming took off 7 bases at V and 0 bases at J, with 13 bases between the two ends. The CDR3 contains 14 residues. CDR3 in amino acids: CAYNLGIAKNIQYF. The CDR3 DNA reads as TGTGCCTACAACCTAGGGATAGCCAAAAACATTCAGTACTTC.

CDR3 amino acids: CSVDKGGNTGELFF. DNA for the CDR3: TGCAGCGTTGATAAAGGGGGGAACACCGGGGAGCTGTTTTTT. This chain uses TRBV29-1 with TRBJ2-2; D may be TRBD1 (6 bases). V gave up 3 bases and J gave up 1 base, with 9 bases separating them. This CDR3 contains 14 residues. Germline CDR1 SQVTM, CDR2 ANQGSEA.

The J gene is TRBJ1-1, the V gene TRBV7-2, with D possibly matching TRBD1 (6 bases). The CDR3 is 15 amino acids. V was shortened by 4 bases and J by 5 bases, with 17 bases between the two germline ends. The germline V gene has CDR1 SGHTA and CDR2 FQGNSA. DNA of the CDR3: TGTGCCAGCAGCTCCCAAACAGGGTTCGGGACTGAAGCTTTCTTT. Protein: CASSSQTGFGTEAFF.

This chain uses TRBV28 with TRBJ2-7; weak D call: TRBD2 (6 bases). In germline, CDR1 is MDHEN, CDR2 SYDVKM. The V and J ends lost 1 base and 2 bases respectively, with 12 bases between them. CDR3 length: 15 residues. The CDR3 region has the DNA TGTGCCAGCAGTTTATCAATACCGGGAGCCTACGAGCAGTACTTC. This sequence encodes CASSLSIPGAYEQYF.

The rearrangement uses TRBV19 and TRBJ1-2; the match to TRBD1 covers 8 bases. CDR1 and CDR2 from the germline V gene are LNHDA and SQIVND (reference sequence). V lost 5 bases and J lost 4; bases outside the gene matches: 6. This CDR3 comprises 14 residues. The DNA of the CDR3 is TGTGCCAGTAGTCCCGAGGGACAGGCCTATGGCTACACCTTC. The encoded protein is CASSPEGQAYGYTF.

Here the CDR3 reads CASSTLSGLDSNQPQHF. As DNA, the CDR3 is TGTGCCAGTAGTACCCTTTCGGGACTGGATAGCAATCAGCCCCAGCATTTT. This chain uses TRBV19 with TRBJ1-5, with D maybe TRBD1 (5 bases). V shed 4 bases and J shed 0 bases, with 16 bases lying between them. CDR1 LNHDA and CDR2 SQIVND come from the germline V gene (reference sequence). The CDR3 is made up of 17 amino acids. The full variable domain, completed using reference TRBV19 and TRBJ1-5, is DGGITQSPKYLFRKEGQNVTLSCEQNLNHDAMYWYRQDPGQGLRLIYYSQIVNDFQKGDIAEGYSVSREKKESFPLTVTSAQKNPTAFYLCASSTLSGLDSNQPQHFGDGTRLSIL.

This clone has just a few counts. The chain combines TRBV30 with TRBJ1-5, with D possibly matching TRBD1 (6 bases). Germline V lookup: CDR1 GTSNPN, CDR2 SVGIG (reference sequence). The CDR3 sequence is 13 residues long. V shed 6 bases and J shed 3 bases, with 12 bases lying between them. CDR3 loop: CACATGYNQPQHF. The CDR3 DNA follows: TGTGCCTGCGCCACAGGGTACAATCAGCCCCAGCATTTT.

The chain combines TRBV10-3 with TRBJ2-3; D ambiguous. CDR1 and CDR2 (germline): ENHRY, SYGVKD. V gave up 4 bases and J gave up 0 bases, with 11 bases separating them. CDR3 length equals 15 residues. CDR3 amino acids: CAISGQPGSTDTQYF. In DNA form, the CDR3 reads TGTGCCATCAGTGGTCAGCCAGGAAGCACAGATACGCAGTATTTT.